The 23 T cell receptor beta chains below all came from one sample that was sequenced in a study of identical twins. TCRdb reprocessed the 5' RACE reads with MiXCR, giving one entry per CDR3 protein. The sample has a few hundred thousand distinct CDR3 sequences; around 24% are singletons. These data were also reused for a study on T cells expressing NK-cell markers.

The sequenced sample was CD4+ T cells sorted from blood. These receptors were collected from a young woman in good health.

This clonotype was counted at least ten times. The chain employs TRBV20-1 and TRBJ2-5; D uncertain. The CDR3 extends over 11 amino acids. Germline V gives CDR1 DFQATT, CDR2 SNEGSKA (reference sequence). V lost 0 bases, J lost 9 bases, and 8 bases lay in between. The CDR3 sequence is CSARDHQAQYF. The CDR3 bases are TGCAGTGCTAGAGATCATCAGGCCCAGTACTTC.

This clonotype was counted between two and nine times. This chain joins TRBV11-2 and TRBJ2-3, with D possibly matching TRBD2 (6 bases). V was trimmed by 6 bases and J by 2 bases, leaving 18 bases between them. The CDR3 covers 16 residues. Germline CDR1 SGHAT, CDR2 FQNNGV. The CDR3 loop reads CASRRIRTTYTDTQYF. CDR3 DNA: TGTGCCAGCAGACGAATCCGGACTACCTACACAGATACGCAGTATTTT. The full variable domain, rest sourced from reference TRBV11-2 and TRBJ2-3, is EAGVAQSPRYKIIEKRQSVAFWCNPISGHATLYWYQQILGQGPKLLIQFQNNGVVDDSQLPKDRFSAERLKGVDSTLKIQPAKLEDSAVYLCASRRIRTTYTDTQYFGPGTRLTVL.

This clonotype has more than one count but fewer than ten. The rearrangement joins TRBV29-1 to TRBJ1-5, with TRBD1 as a possible D gene (6 bases). The CDR3 runs to 14 residues. V was shortened by 4 bases and J by 1 base, with 11 bases between the two germline ends. Germline-derived CDR1 and CDR2 are SQVTM and ANQGSEA. The CDR3 protein is CSVVWGASNQPQHF. The CDR3 bases are TGCAGCGTTGTCTGGGGGGCCAGCAATCAGCCCCAGCATTTT.

The table lists this clonotype with many counts. The chain recombines TRBV7-8 with TRBJ1-5, with D uncertain. Between the trimmed V and J ends, which lost 5 bases and 1 base, there was a span of 12 bases. This CDR3 has 15 residues. Germline CDR1 is SGHVS and CDR2 is FQNEAQ. The CDR3 DNA reads TGTGCCAGCAGCGGAGGGTTCGTCAGCAATCAGCCCCAGCATTTT. Amino acid sequence: CASSGGFVSNQPQHF.

The chain is built from TRBV30 and TRBJ2-1, with D perhaps TRBD2 (5 bases). The CDR3 has 14 amino acids. CDR1 GTSNPN and CDR2 SVGIG come from the germline V gene (reference sequence). Trimming shortened V by 2 bases and J by 8 bases, and 16 bases separated the two germline ends. CDR3 residues: CAWSLGSSTHEQFF. The CDR3 DNA reads TGTGCCTGGAGTTTGGGGTCTAGCACCCATGAGCAGTTCTTC.

The DNA for the CDR3 is TGTGCCAGCAGCCTTGAGAATTACGAGCAGTACTTC. It codes for CASSLENYEQYF. The V call is TRBV7-9, the J call TRBJ2-7; no clear D. Trimming stripped 5 bases from V and 4 bases from J, with 9 bases between. This CDR3 spans 12 amino acids. Germline-derived CDR1 and CDR2 are SEHNR and FQNEAQ (reference sequence).

This rearrangement joins TRBV20-1 to TRBJ2-1; D is possibly TRBD2 (6 bases). The V gene lost 3 bases and the J gene lost 10 bases, with 13 bases spanning the gap. CDR1 and CDR2 (germline): DFQATT, SNEGSKA (reference sequence). The CDR3 runs 12 residues. The CDR3 region is CSARVGAGEQFF. For the CDR3, the DNA is TGCAGTGCTAGGGTCGGGGCGGGGGAGCAGTTCTTC.

V and J are TRBV20-1 and TRBJ2-5; D possibly corresponds to TRBD2 (6 bases). The CDR3 spans 16 residues. CDR1 and CDR2 from the germline V gene are DFQATT and SNEGSKA (reference sequence). Deletions cut 5 bases from V and 2 bases from J, with 21 bases between. The CDR3 protein is CSARVVGTGVQETQYF. The DNA for the CDR3 is TGCAGTGCTCGGGTAGTTGGGACGGGAGTTCAAGAGACCCAGTACTTC.

The chain combines TRBV4-3 with TRBJ2-1; no clear D gene. CDR3 length equals 15 residues. Trimming pared 2 bases from V and 3 bases from J, leaving 11 bases between. Germline values: CDR1 LGHNA, CDR2 YSLEER. The CDR3 protein is CASSQLNGDYNEQFF. CDR3 DNA: TGCGCCAGCAGCCAATTGAACGGAGACTACAATGAGCAGTTCTTC.

This clonotype appeared a few times. This sequence joins TRBV4-3 and TRBJ2-3; D perhaps matches TRBD1 (5 bases). The CDR3 totals 13 residues. V lost 0 bases and J 13 bases, leaving 14 bases between the germline ends. From germline, CDR1 is LGHNA and CDR2 YSLEER. CDR3 nucleotide sequence: TGCGCCAGCAGCCAAGAGGGGCACAGCCCGGAGTATTTT. It specifies CASSQEGHSPEYF.

The chain uses TRBV12-3 or TRBV12-4 and TRBJ2-7; D not certain. V lost 5 bases and J lost 2, with 10 bases in between. This CDR3 contains 13 residues. The CDR3 is CASSGGDTYEQYF. Here the CDR3 DNA reads TGTGCCAGCAGTGGTGGAGACACCTACGAGCAGTACTTC.

The V call is TRBV20-1, the J call TRBJ2-7, with 8 nucleotides matching TRBD1. V gave up 6 bases and J gave up 4 bases; unmatched junction bases: 2. From germline, CDR1 is DFQATT and CDR2 SNEGSKA (reference sequence). The CDR3 contains 11 residues. The CDR3 region is CSADREYEQYF. The CDR3 coding sequence is TGCAGTGCGGACAGGGAGTACGAGCAGTACTTC.

This clonotype was observed a few times. The chain couples TRBV3-1 to TRBJ2-7, with D possibly being TRBD2 (6 bases). The CDR3 length is 13 residues. Germline V gives CDR1 LGHDT, CDR2 YNNKEL (reference sequence). V was cut by 1 base and J by 7 bases, with 11 bases left in between. DNA for the CDR3: TGTGCCAGCAGCCAAGTTACCGCGGGAGAGCAGTACTTC. Its translation: CASSQVTAGEQYF.

The chain uses TRBV10-3 and TRBJ2-3; 9 nucleotides agree with TRBD1. Germline trimming cut 4 bases from V and 3 bases from J; bases unmatched to any gene: 5. Per germline, CDR1 ENHRY and CDR2 SYGVKD. The CDR3 consists of 15 residues. The CDR3 DNA sequence: TGTGCCATCAGTGGGGGACAGGGCGGAACAGATACGCAGTATTTT. Translation: CAISGGQGGTDTQYF.

This clonotype has just a few counts. This chain connects TRBV20-1 to TRBJ2-7, with a possible D match to TRBD2 (6 bases). Germline V gene data show CDR1 as DFQATT and CDR2 as SNEGSKA (reference sequence). The CDR3 consists of 13 residues. Trimming took off 5 bases at V and 6 bases at J, with 17 bases between the two ends. CDR3 residues: CSAARLAITEQYF. CDR3 sequence (DNA): TGCAGTGCTGCCCGGCTAGCGATTACCGAGCAGTACTTC.

The chain employs TRBV20-1 and TRBJ2-3, with 9 nucleotides matching TRBD2. This CDR3 comprises 14 residues. V trimming: 7 bases; J trimming: 6 bases; junction bases outside the gene matches: 11. Germline values: CDR1 DFQATT, CDR2 SNEGSKA (reference sequence). This CDR3 reads CSVGSGSIGDTQYF. The CDR3 nucleotides read TGCAGTGTGGGTAGCGGGAGTATCGGGGATACGCAGTATTTT.

The genes are TRBV5-1 and TRBJ2-3, with D possibly TRBD2 on 6 matching bases. Deletions cut 4 bases from V and 2 bases from J, with 8 bases between. This CDR3 is 13 amino acids long. CDR1 and CDR2 (germline): SGHRS, YFSETQ. The DNA of the CDR3 is TGCGCCAGCAGCGCGGGATTCACAGATACGCAGTATTTT. It encodes CASSAGFTDTQYF.

J is TRBJ2-5 and V is TRBV5-1; tentatively, D is TRBD2 (6 bases). With 8 bases removed from V and 5 bases from J, the gap between germline ends came to 19 bases. CDR3 length: 14 residues. Germline-derived CDR1 and CDR2 are SGHRS and YFSETQ. The CDR3 nucleotides are TGCGCCAGTAACGGCGCGGGGCTGAGGGAGACCCAGTACTTC. Protein product: CASNGAGLRETQYF. The full variable domain, in which reference TRBV5-1 and TRBJ2-5 provide the parts outside the CDR3, is KAGVTQTPRYLIKTRGQQVTLSCSPISGHRSVSWYQQTPGQGLQFLFEYFSETQRNKGNFPGRFSGRQFSNSRSEMNVSTLELGDSALYLCASNGAGLRETQYFGPGTRLLVL.

This chain uses TRBV20-1 with TRBJ2-1; D is possibly TRBD2 (5 bases). Germline CDR1 reads DFQATT; CDR2 reads SNEGSKA (reference sequence). The CDR3 totals 16 residues. V shed 4 bases and J shed 2 bases, with 18 bases lying between them. The CDR3, as DNA: TGCAGTGCTACCGGCGGGTCCAGGCTGGCCTACAATGAGCAGTTCTTC. This translates into CSATGGSRLAYNEQFF.

This clonotype was seen more than once but under ten times. The CDR3 reads CASSKVPSSGRAQETQYF. The CDR3 bases are TGTGCCAGCAGCAAAGTTCCTTCTAGCGGGAGGGCCCAAGAGACCCAGTACTTC. J is TRBJ2-5 and V is TRBV21-1; the DNA was not used to check the table's D call, TRBD2. TRBV21-1 is noted as a pseudogene. There are 18 residues in the CDR3.

The CDR3: CASSLLGNGETQYF. The CDR3 coding sequence is TGCGCCAGCAGCTTGCTGGGCAACGGGGAGACCCAGTACTTC. The chain combines TRBV5-1 with TRBJ2-5; no clear D. V lost 1 base, J lost 5 bases, and 12 bases lay in between. Germline loops: CDR1 SGHRS, CDR2 YFSETQ. The CDR3 length is 14 residues. The full variable domain, with the rest looked up from reference TRBV5-1 and TRBJ2-5, is KAGVTQTPRYLIKTRGQQVTLSCSPISGHRSVSWYQQTPGQGLQFLFEYFSETQRNKGNFPGRFSGRQFSNSRSEMNVSTLELGDSALYLCASSLLGNGETQYFGPGTRLLVL.

This clonotype came up a few times. The J gene is TRBJ2-7, the V gene TRBV7-8; 9 bases are shared with TRBD1. Germline V lookup: CDR1 SGHVS, CDR2 FQNEAQ. CDR3 size: 16 residues. The trim removed 5 bases at V and 4 bases at J, leaving 12 bases unmatched. The CDR3 nucleotides read TGTGCCAGCAGCGGACAGACGGGACAGGGAGGATACGAGCAGTACTTC. Translation: CASSGQTGQGGYEQYF.

This clonotype was counted between two and nine times. The gene calls are TRBV10-2 and TRBJ2-7; 7 positions agree with TRBD2. Trimming cost V 8 bases and J 3 bases; bases outside gene matches: 1. Looked up from germline, CDR1 is WSHSY and CDR2 is SAAADI. This CDR3 has 11 residues. The CDR3 sequence is CASRDYYEQYF. CDR3 bases: TGCGCCAGCCGGGACTACTACGAGCAGTACTTC.